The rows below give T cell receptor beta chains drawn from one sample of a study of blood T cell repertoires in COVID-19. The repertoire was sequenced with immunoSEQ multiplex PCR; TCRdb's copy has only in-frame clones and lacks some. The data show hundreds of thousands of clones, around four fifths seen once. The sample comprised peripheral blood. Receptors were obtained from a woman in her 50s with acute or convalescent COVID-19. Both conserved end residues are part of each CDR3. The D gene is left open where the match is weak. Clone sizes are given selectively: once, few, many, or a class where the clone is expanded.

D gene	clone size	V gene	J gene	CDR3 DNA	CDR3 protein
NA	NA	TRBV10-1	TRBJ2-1	TGCGCCAGCAGCCCCGTCAGGGGCGGTGAGCAGTTCTTC	CASSPVRGGEQFF
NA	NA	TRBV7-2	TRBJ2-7	TGTGCCAGCAGCTTAGAGGCGGGTAGTGGGTACGAGCAGTACTTC	CASSLEAGSGYEQYF
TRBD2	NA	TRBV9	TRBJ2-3	TGTGCCAGCAGCGTAAGGGGACTAGAGACTAGCACAGATACGCAGTATTTT	CASSVRGLETSTDTQYF
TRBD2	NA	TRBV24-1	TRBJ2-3	TGTGCCACCAGTGAATCTAGCGGGGACTTATTGGATACGCAGTATTTT	CATSESSGDLLDTQYF
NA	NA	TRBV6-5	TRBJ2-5	TGTGCCAGCATGTGGGCAGAGACCCAGTACTTC	CASMWAETQYF
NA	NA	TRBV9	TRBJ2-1	TGTGCCAGCAGCCCATCCCCACTAGTCGGGCACAATGAGCAGTTCTTC	CASSPSPLVGHNEQFF
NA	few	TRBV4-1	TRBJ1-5	TGCGCCAGCAGCCAAGATCTGTCACGGGGTAGGCCCCAGCATTTT	CASSQDLSRGRPQHF
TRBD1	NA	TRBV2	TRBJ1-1	TGTGCCAGCAACAGGGGCCAGAACACTGAAGCTTTCTTT	CASNRGQNTEAFF
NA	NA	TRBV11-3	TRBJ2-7	TGTGCCAGCAGCTTAGCGGGAGAAGGCGAGCAGTACTTC	CASSLAGEGEQYF
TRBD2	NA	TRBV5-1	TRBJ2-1	TGCGCCAGCAGCTTGCGAGGCAGGCGGGAGGGGAGGAATGAGCAGTTCTTC	CASSLRGRREGRNEQFF
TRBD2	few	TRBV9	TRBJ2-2	TGTGCCAGCCGAGGCGGGAGTATCGGGGAGCTGTTTTTT	CASRGGSIGELFF
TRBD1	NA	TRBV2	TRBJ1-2	TGTGCCAGCAGTGTGGACAGGATTAACTATGGCTACACCTTC	CASSVDRINYGYTF
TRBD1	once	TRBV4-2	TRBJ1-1	TGTGCCAGCAGCCATATCGGACAGGGGGGAGCGGAAGCTTTCTTT	CASSHIGQGGAEAFF
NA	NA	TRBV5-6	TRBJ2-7	TGTGCCAGCAGCCCCTCCGGGTCGCTTCTCTACGAGCAGTACTTC	CASSPSGSLLYEQYF
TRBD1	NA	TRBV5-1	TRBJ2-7	TGCGCCAGCAGCGCCCGGGACAGGGGTTACGAGCAGTACTTC	CASSARDRGYEQYF
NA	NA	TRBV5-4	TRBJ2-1	TGTGCCAGCAGCCCTCAGCGGAGCCCCTACAATGAGCAGTTCTTC	CASSPQRSPYNEQFF
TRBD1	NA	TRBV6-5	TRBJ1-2	TGTGCCAGCAGCCCGACAGGGTTTGGGCTCTGGGGCTACACCTTC	CASSPTGFGLWGYTF
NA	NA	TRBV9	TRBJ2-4	TGTGCCAGCAGCGCAGGGGCACTAGCCAAAAACATTCAGTACTTC	CASSAGALAKNIQYF
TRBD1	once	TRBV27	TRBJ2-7	TGTGCCAGCAGTATTGGGGTTCTAGGACAGGGGGTTTACGAGCAGTACTTC	CASSIGVLGQGVYEQYF
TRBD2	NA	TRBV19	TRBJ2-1	TGTGCCAGTAGTATCTGGGGCGGGAGCTCCTACAATGAGCAGTTCTTC	CASSIWGGSSYNEQFF
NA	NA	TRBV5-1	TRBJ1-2	TGCGCCAGCAGCTTCTGGCAGGCCCATAACTATGGCTACACCTTC	CASSFWQAHNYGYTF
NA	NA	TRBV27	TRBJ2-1	TGTGCCAGCAGTGACAGGCGGCGAGGTGAGCAGTTCTTC	CASSDRRRGEQFF
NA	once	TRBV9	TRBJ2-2	TGTGCCAGCAGCGTGCGAACTGGCAGGGTAGGGACCGGGGAGCTGTTTTTT	CASSVRTGRVGTGELFF
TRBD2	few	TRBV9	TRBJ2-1	TGTGCCAGCAGCGCTAGCGGGATTATCACGAATGAGCAGTTCTTC	CASSASGIITNEQFF
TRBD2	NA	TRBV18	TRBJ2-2	TGTGCCAGCTCACAACAACTAGCGGGAGGAACCGGGGAGCTGTTTTTT	CASSQQLAGGTGELFF
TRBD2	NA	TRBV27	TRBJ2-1	TGTGCCAGCAAACTCTCGAAGGGGACTAGCGGGAGTAATGAGCAGTTCTTC	CASKLSKGTSGSNEQFF
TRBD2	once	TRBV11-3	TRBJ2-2	TGTGCCAGCAGCTTAGCCCTAGCGGGGACCGGGGAGCTGTTTTTT	CASSLALAGTGELFF
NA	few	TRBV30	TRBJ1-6	TGTGCCCGGGAGGGTGATGGTCAGTCACCCCTCCACTTT	CAREGDGQSPLHF
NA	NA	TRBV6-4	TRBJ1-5	TGTGCCAGCAGGGGATCGAGAGGGAGCGATCAGCCCCAGCATTTT	CASRGSRGSDQPQHF
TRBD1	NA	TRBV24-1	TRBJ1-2	TGTGCCACCAGTGACGCGACAGGGCATTATGGCTACACCTTC	CATSDATGHYGYTF
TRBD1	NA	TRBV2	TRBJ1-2	TGTGCCAGCACCGCCGGGACAGGGGGATCCTTTGGCTACACCTTC	CASTAGTGGSFGYTF
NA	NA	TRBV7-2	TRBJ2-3	TGTGCCAGCAGCATACTAACTAGTTCTCCAGATACGCAGTATTTT	CASSILTSSPDTQYF
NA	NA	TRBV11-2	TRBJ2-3	TGTGCCAGCAGCTTAGCCCCCGGCGGTTCCACAGATACGCAGTATTTT	CASSLAPGGSTDTQYF
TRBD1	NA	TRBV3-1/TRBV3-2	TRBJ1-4	TGTGCCAGCAGCAAAGGTCGGACAGGCGCGACTAATGAAAAACTGTTTTTT	CASSKGRTGATNEKLFF
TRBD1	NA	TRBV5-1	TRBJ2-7	TGCGCCAGCAGCTTGGCCGGGACAGGGTACAACGAGCAGTACTTC	CASSLAGTGYNEQYF
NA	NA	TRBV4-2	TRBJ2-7	TGTGCCAGCAGCCAAGATTCAAACGAGCAGTACTTC	CASSQDSNEQYF
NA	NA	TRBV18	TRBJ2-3	TGTGCCAGCTCACCACCGGGACTGACGGAGGATACGCAGTATTTT	CASSPPGLTEDTQYF
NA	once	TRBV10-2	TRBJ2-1	TGCGCCAGCAGTGACCCACGGGACTACAATGAGCAGTTCTTC	CASSDPRDYNEQFF
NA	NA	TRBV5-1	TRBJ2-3	TGCGCCAGCAGCCCCCAAGACAGACGAGATACGCAGTATTTT	CASSPQDRRDTQYF
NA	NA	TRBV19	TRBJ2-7	TGTGCCAGTAGTATACCTAGCTCCTACGAGCAGTACTTC	CASSIPSSYEQYF
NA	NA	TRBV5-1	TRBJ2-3	TGCGCCAGCAGCTTGGTTCAGGGGCAAAGCACAGATACGCAGTATTTT	CASSLVQGQSTDTQYF
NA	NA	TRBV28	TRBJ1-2	TGTGCCAGCAGTTCCTCGAAGTCCTCCTACCCTCTCTATGGCTACACCTTC	CASSSSKSSYPLYGYTF
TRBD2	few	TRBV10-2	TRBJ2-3	TGCGCGACTAGCGGGGTCACAGATACGCAGTATTTT	CATSGVTDTQYF
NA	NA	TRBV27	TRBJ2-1	TGTGCCAGCAGTGTTCTAAGCTCCTACAATGAGCAGTTCTTC	CASSVLSSYNEQFF
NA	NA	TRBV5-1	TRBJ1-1	TGCGCCAGCAGCCTAACGTCGAGGAACACTGAAGCTTTCTTT	CASSLTSRNTEAFF
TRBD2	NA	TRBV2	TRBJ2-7	TGTGCCACCCGGGAGGTCAACGGACCCTACGAGCAGTACTTC	CATREVNGPYEQYF
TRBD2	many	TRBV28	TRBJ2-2	TGTGCCAGCAGTAAGAGCGGGAGGTCCGGGGAGCTGTTTTTT	CASSKSGRSGELFF
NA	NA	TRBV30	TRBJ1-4	TGTGCCTGGAGGGCGGGGCAGGGAACTCGGATGTTTTTT	CAWRAGQGTRMFF
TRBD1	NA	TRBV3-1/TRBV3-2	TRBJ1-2	TGTGCCAGCAGCCAACGGGACAGAAGTCCTGGCTACACCTTC	CASSQRDRSPGYTF
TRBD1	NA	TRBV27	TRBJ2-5	TGTGCCAGCAGCCCGACAGGGGCCAGGGGGGCCCAGTACTTC	CASSPTGARGAQYF
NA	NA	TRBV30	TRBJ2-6	TGTGCCTTTCGTGCGGGCCTCCTCTCTGGGGCCAACGTCCTGACTTTC	CAFRAGLLSGANVLTF
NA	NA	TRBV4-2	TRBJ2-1	TGTGCCAGCAGCCAAAAAGCGGATCGGTACAATGAGCAGTTCTTC	CASSQKADRYNEQFF